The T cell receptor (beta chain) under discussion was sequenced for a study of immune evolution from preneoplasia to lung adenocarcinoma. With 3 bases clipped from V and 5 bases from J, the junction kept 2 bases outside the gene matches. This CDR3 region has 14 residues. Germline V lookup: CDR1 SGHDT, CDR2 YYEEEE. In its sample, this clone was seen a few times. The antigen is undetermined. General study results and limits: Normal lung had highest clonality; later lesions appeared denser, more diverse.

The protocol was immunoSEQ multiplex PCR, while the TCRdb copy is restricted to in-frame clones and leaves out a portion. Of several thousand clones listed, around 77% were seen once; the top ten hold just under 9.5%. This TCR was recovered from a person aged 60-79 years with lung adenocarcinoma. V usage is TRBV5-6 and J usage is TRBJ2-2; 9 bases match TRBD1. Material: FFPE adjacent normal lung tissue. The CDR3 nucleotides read TGTGCCAGCAGCTGGGACAGGGTGACCGGGGAGCTGTTTTTT. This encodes CASSWDRVTGELFF.